Shown below are 23 T cell receptor beta chains from a single sample sequenced in a study of CD8+CD57+ T cells in acquired aplastic anemia. Researchers used genomic DNA as the template to profile TCR beta VDJ and CDR3. TCRdb reprocessed the reads with MiXCR, giving one entry per CDR3 protein. The sample has 250,000 to 300,000 distinct CDR3 sequences; roughly 61% are singletons. Patients chosen for sequencing had CD8+CD57+ cells that had expanded, as shown by flow cytometry. Sequencing was done on a sample of sorted CD4+, CD8+, or CD8+CD57+ T cells (not recorded which) from PBMCs. Receptors were obtained from a human donor with aplastic anemia.

This clonotype has a single count. CDR3 nucleotides: TGTGCTAGTGGTTTGGTACATCTGGGTTTCTATGGCTACACCTTC. Translating it yields CASGLVHLGFYGYTF. The chain recombines TRBV12-5 with TRBJ1-2; D is undetermined. CDR3 length equals 15 residues. From germline, CDR1 is LGHNT and CDR2 FRNRAP. The ends were cut back, 0 bases at V and 4 bases at J, with 12 bases in the middle.

The rearrangement uses TRBV12-5 and TRBJ1-2; 9 nucleotides line up with TRBD1. CDR1 is LGHNT and CDR2 is FRNRAP in the germline V gene. This CDR3 contains 14 residues. The CDR3 DNA follows: TGTGCCAGCAGTCTCGGGACAGGGTATGATGGCTACACCTTC. Its translation: CASSLGTGYDGYTF.

The genes are TRBV9 and TRBJ2-6, with unresolved D. Germline assignment: CDR1 SGDLS and CDR2 YYNGEE. CDR3 length: 15 amino acids. The germline V and J ends were trimmed by 4 bases and 0 bases, with 8 bases remaining between them. The CDR3 bases are TGTGCCAGCAGCCCACGGCCCTCTGGGGCCAACGTCCTGACTTTC. Protein sequence: CASSPRPSGANVLTF.

This chain connects TRBV9 to TRBJ2-7; 11 bases line up with TRBD2. The CDR3 loop spans 14 amino acids. V trimming: 4 bases; J trimming: 2 bases; junction bases outside the gene matches: 2. Germline lookup yields CDR1 SGDLS and CDR2 YYNGEE. The CDR3 bases are TGTGCCAGCAGCCCTAGCGGGGGGCCCTACGAGCAGTACTTC. Residues: CASSPSGGPYEQYF. The variable domain in full, completed from reference TRBV9 and TRBJ2-7, reads DSGVTQTPKHLITATGQRVTLRCSPRSGDLSVYWYQQSLDQGLQFLIQYYNGEERAKGNILERFSAQQFPDLHSELNLSSLELGDSALYFCASSPSGGPYEQYFGPGTRLTVT.

The chain combines TRBV7-2 with TRBJ2-1; TRBD1 is a possible D gene (6 bases). The CDR3 is 15 residues long. With 6 bases removed from V and 3 bases from J, the gap between germline ends came to 15 bases. Germline CDR1 SGHTA, CDR2 FQGNSA. CDR3: CASRTQGKVYNEQFF. The DNA of the CDR3 is TGTGCCAGCAGGACTCAGGGGAAGGTCTACAATGAGCAGTTCTTC. The entire variable domain, with the rest obtained from reference TRBV7-2 and TRBJ2-1, is as follows: GAGVSQSPSNKVTEKGKDVELRCDPISGHTALYWYRQSLGQGLEFLIYFQGNSAPDKSGLPSDRFSAERTGGSVSTLTIQRTQQEDSAVYLCASRTQGKVYNEQFFGPGTRLTVL.

V is TRBV5-5 and J is TRBJ1-4; D gene ambiguous. This CDR3 spans 14 amino acids. Trimming removed 7 bases from V and 8 bases from J, with 18 bases in between. Germline-derived CDR1 and CDR2 are SGHKS and YYEKEE (reference sequence). The CDR3 coding sequence is TGTGCCAGCGCAGATGGACCCGGCAGGGAAAAACTGTTTTTT. This gives the protein CASADGPGREKLFF.

The CDR3 loop reads CATSDLETGETDTQYF. The CDR3 DNA reads TGTGCCACCAGTGATTTAGAGACAGGGGAAACAGATACGCAGTATTTT. V gene TRBV24-1 combines with J gene TRBJ2-3, with 8 nucleotides matching TRBD1. The germline V gene has CDR1 KGHDR and CDR2 SFDVKD. The CDR3 has 16 amino acids. V lost 1 base to trimming and J lost 3 bases; unmatched junction nucleotides: 5.

This chain connects TRBV10-3 to TRBJ2-2, with a possible D match to TRBD2 (6 bases). This CDR3 is built from 16 residues. The germline V and J ends were trimmed by 6 bases and 4 bases, with 18 bases remaining between them. Germline V gene data show CDR1 as ENHRY and CDR2 as SYGVKD. The CDR3 coding sequence is TGTGCCATCAGGGGGGATGGAGGGGTTGGCACCGGGGAGCTGTTTTTT. This encodes CAIRGDGGVGTGELFF.

This clonotype came up many times. This chain joins TRBV9 and TRBJ1-3; 10 bases align to TRBD1. Germline values: CDR1 SGDLS, CDR2 YYNGEE. V shed 0 bases, J shed 1 base, and the junction held 4 bases outside the gene matches. The CDR3 runs to 17 residues. The CDR3 here is CASSVEGQGTSGNTIYF. The CDR3 coding sequence is TGTGCCAGCAGCGTAGAGGGACAGGGGACGTCTGGAAACACCATATATTTT.

This clonotype was detected ten times or more. The chain employs TRBV6-5 and TRBJ1-1; tentatively, D is TRBD1 (5 bases). The germline CDR1 and CDR2 sequences are MNHEY and SVGAGI. V was trimmed by 5 bases and J by 4 bases, leaving 11 bases between them. The CDR3 covers 13 residues. The CDR3 spells CASSLLGGTEAFF. The CDR3 DNA follows: TGTGCCAGCAGTCTCCTGGGGGGCACTGAAGCTTTCTTT.

There are a few counts of this clonotype. A much more abundant neighbour one base away suggests this may be a read error. J is TRBJ2-2 and V is TRBV3-1; D is ambiguous. Germline assignment: CDR1 LGHDT and CDR2 YNNKEL (reference sequence). The CDR3 consists of 13 residues. The chain's CDR3 is CAGSQGHTGELFF. CDR3 nucleotides: TGTGCCGGCAGCCAAGGGCACACCGGGGAGCTGTTTTTT.

This clonotype was seen ten or more times. The chain's CDR3 is CASSLSDAQETQYF. CDR3 DNA: TGCGCCAGCAGCTTGTCCGACGCCCAAGAGACCCAGTACTTC. This sequence joins TRBV5-1 and TRBJ2-5, with D hard to call. The CDR3 consists of 14 residues. Germline V gives CDR1 SGHRS, CDR2 YFSETQ. The V end lost 1 base, the J end lost 1 base, and 8 bases lay between the germline ends.

This rearrangement joins TRBV6-5 to TRBJ1-5, with unresolved D. Germline values: CDR1 MNHEY, CDR2 SVGAGI. This CDR3 is built from 15 residues. V gave up 5 bases and J gave up 8 bases, with 19 bases separating them. CDR3 bases: TGTGCCAGCAGTGAAGTTCGTTTAGGGAGTGAGCCCCAGCATTTT. Its translation is CASSEVRLGSEPQHF.

This sequence joins TRBV7-7 and TRBJ1-5; tentative D call: TRBD1 (6 bases). Germline CDR1 reads SSHAT; CDR2 reads FNYEAQ (reference sequence). This CDR3 has 13 residues. With 4 bases removed from V and 5 bases from J, the gap between germline ends came to 9 bases. CDR3 sequence (DNA): TGTGCCAGCAGCTCCCGACAGGATCAGCCCCAGCATTTT. Protein product: CASSSRQDQPQHF.

The rearrangement uses TRBV7-9 and TRBJ2-7, with a weak D call TRBD1 (6 bases). In germline, CDR1 is SEHNR, CDR2 FQNEAQ (reference sequence). V gave up 6 bases and J gave up 4 bases, with 13 bases separating them. CDR3 length: 13 amino acids. In DNA form, the CDR3 reads TGTGCCAGCAGTACAGGGCCCCCTTACGAGCAGTACTTC. Amino acid sequence: CASSTGPPYEQYF.

This clonotype was counted ten times or more. The V gene is TRBV11-2, the J gene TRBJ2-3, with D maybe TRBD1 (6 bases). The V gene lost 5 bases and the J gene lost 2 bases, with 14 bases spanning the gap. Germline V gene sequence: CDR1 SGHAT, CDR2 FQNNGV. This CDR3 region has 15 residues. For the CDR3, the DNA is TGTGCCAGCAGCGTCCCCGGGACATTCACAGATACGCAGTATTTT. It specifies CASSVPGTFTDTQYF.

There are many counts of this clonotype. The V gene is TRBV5-4, the J gene TRBJ1-6, with D tentatively TRBD1 (5 bases). Deletions cut 4 bases from V and 0 bases from J, with 14 bases between. CDR1 and CDR2 (germline): SGHNT, YYREEE (reference sequence). CDR3 length: 17 amino acids. The CDR3 loop reads CASSVGLSSSYNSPLHF. The CDR3 nucleotides are TGTGCCAGCAGCGTGGGACTGTCTAGCTCCTATAATTCACCCCTCCACTTT.

The V call is TRBV5-5, the J call TRBJ2-3; D gene unclear. V was trimmed by 3 bases and J by 6 bases, leaving 8 bases between them. This CDR3 spans 12 amino acids. CDR1 and CDR2 (germline): SGHKS, YYEKEE (reference sequence). DNA of the CDR3: TGTGCCAGCAGCTCCACAGCGGATACGCAGTATTTT. Translating gives CASSSTADTQYF.

This chain uses TRBV2 with TRBJ2-5; no reliable D call. The CDR3 consists of 15 residues. CDR1 SNHLY and CDR2 FYNNEI come from the germline V gene. Trimming removed 7 bases from V and 5 bases from J, with 20 bases in between. The CDR3 loop reads CASTEGQRPRETQYF. CDR3 nucleotides: TGTGCCAGCACCGAAGGTCAGCGACCCCGCGAGACCCAGTACTTC.

With regard to this clonotype: Because the CDR3 is missing its conserved closing phenylalanine or tryptophan, this is likely a read error. It is unclear where the CDR3 begins or ends on the DNA, so no DNA is shown, and the CDR3 is as TCRdb lists it. The chain has TRBV2 and TRBJ1-1. Germline V gives CDR1 SNHLY, CDR2 FYNNEI. The CDR3 comprises 8 residues, both ends counted. CDR3 sequence reads: CASSEAYP.

As concerns this clonotype: A single base separates this from a much larger clone, so it may be a read error. V usage is TRBV6-1 and J usage is TRBJ1-6, with D unresolved. The CDR3 has 15 residues. Per germline, CDR1 MNHNS and CDR2 SASEGT. The CDR3 loop reads CASSESGMDNSPFHF. The CDR3 bases are TGTGCCAGCAGTGAATCGGGGATGGATAATTCACCCTTCCACTTT.

The CDR3 spells CASSDQGVGVADTQYF. The CDR3 DNA follows: TGTGCCAGCTCAGATCAAGGGGTTGGGGTGGCAGATACGCAGTATTTT. The chain joins TRBV2 to TRBJ2-3, with a tentative D call TRBD1 (5 bases). The germline gives CDR1 SNHLY, CDR2 FYNNEI. The CDR3 has 16 amino acids. Between the trimmed V and J ends, which lost 8 bases and 4 bases, there was a span of 22 bases. Looking up the rest from reference TRBV2 and TRBJ2-3 gives the full variable domain: EPEVTQTPSHQVTQMGQEVILRCVPISNHLYFYWYRQILGQKVEFLVSFYNNEISEKSEIFDDQFSVERPDGSNFTLKIRSTKLEDSAMYFCASSDQGVGVADTQYFGPGTRLTVL.

This chain connects TRBV6-1 to TRBJ2-1; 12 bases line up with TRBD2. CDR1 is MNHNS and CDR2 is SASEGT in the germline V gene. This CDR3 comprises 16 residues. The V segment lost 6 bases and the J segment 5 bases; nucleotides outside the gene matches: 8. This CDR3 is CASRASGGGLNNEQFF. In DNA form, the CDR3 reads TGTGCCAGCAGAGCTAGCGGGGGGGGCCTCAACAATGAGCAGTTCTTC.